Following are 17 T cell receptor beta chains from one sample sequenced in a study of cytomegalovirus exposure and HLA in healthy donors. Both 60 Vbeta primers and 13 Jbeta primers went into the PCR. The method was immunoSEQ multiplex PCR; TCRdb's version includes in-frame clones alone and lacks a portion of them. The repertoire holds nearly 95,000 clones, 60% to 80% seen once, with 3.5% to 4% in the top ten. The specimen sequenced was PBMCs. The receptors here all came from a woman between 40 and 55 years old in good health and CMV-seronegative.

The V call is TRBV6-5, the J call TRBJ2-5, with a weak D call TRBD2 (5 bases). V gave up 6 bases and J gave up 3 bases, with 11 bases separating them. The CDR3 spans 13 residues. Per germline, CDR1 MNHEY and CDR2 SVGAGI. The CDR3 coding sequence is TGTGCCAGCAGAGTATCCGGGAAAGAGACCCAGTACTTC. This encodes CASRVSGKETQYF.

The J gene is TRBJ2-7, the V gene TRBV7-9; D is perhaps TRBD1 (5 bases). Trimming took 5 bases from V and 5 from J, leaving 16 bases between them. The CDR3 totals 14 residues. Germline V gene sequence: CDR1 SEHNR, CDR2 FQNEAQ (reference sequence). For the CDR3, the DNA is TGTGCCAGCAGCCCCCGGCAGGGCTTCCACGAGCAGTACTTC. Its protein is CASSPRQGFHEQYF.

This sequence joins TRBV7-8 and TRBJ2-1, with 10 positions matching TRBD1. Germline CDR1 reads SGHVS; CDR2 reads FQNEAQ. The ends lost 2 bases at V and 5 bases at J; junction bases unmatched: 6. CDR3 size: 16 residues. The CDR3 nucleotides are TGTGCCAGCAGCTTAACCCGACAGGGGGCTAACAATGAGCAGTTCTTC. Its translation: CASSLTRQGANNEQFF.

CDR3 sequence reads: CASSLTPGQGARDGEQFF. The CDR3 DNA sequence: TGCGCCAGCAGCCTGACCCCGGGACAGGGGGCGCGGGACGGTGAGCAGTTCTTC. The chain links TRBV5-1 to TRBJ2-1, with TRBD1 matching over 12 bases. Germline V gene data show CDR1 as SGHRS and CDR2 as YFSETQ. V was pared by 4 bases and J by 9 bases, with 17 bases of the junction left unmatched. The CDR3 is 18 amino acids.

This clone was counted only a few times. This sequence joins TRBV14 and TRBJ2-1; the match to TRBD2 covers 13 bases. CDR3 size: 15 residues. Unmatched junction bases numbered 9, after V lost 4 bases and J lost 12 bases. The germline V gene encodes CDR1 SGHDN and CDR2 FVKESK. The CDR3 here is CASSRWTSGGDGQFF. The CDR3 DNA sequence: TGTGCCAGCAGCCGTTGGACTAGCGGGGGAGACGGGCAGTTCTTC.

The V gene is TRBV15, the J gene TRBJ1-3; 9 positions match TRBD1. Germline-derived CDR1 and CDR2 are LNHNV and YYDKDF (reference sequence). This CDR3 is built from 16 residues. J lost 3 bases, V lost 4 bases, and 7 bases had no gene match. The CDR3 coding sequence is TGTGCCACCAGCATCTCACAGGGGGCAGGTGGAAACACCATATATTTT. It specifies CATSISQGAGGNTIYF.

The CDR3 bases are TGTGCCAGCAGTGCGGACAGGGGAAATCAGCCCCAGCATTTT. Translating gives CASSADRGNQPQHF. The chain recombines TRBV2 with TRBJ1-5; 9 nucleotides align to TRBD1. Trimming removed 4 bases from V and 4 bases from J; junction bases left unmatched: 2. The V gene's germline CDR1 is SNHLY and CDR2 FYNNEI. The CDR3 is 14 amino acids.

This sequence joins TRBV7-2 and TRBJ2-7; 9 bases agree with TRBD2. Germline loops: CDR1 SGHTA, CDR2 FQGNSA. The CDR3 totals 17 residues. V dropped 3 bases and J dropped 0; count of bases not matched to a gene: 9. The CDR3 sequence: CASSFGLAGLNSYEQYF. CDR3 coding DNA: TGTGCCAGCAGCTTCGGGCTAGCGGGACTCAACTCCTACGAGCAGTACTTC.

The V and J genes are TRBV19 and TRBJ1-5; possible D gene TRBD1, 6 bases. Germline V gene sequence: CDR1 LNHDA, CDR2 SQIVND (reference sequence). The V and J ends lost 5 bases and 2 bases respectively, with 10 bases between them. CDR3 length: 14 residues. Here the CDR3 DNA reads TGTGCCAGTAGTGAGGGGGGGGGCAATCAGCCCCAGCATTTT. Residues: CASSEGGGNQPQHF.

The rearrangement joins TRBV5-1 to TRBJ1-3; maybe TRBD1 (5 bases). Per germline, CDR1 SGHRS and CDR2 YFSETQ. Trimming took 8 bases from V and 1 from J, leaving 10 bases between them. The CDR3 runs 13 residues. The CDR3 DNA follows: TGCGCCAGTCAGACAGATTCTGGAAACACCATATATTTT. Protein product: CASQTDSGNTIYF.

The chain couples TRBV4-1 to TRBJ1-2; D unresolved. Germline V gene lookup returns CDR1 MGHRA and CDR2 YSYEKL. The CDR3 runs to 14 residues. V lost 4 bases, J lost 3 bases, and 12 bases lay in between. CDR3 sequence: CASSLSQRHYGYTF. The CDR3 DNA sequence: TGCGCCAGCAGCCTCTCACAGAGACACTATGGCTACACCTTC.

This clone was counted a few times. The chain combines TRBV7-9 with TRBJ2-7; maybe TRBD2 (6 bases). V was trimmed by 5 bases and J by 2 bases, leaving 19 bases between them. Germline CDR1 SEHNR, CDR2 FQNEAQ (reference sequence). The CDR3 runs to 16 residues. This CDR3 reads CASSPSEGGEAYEQYF. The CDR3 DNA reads TGTGCCAGCAGCCCGTCCGAGGGTGGGGAGGCCTACGAGCAGTACTTC.

CDR3 loop: CASSLTSGGADEQFF. The CDR3 nucleotides are TGCGCCAGCAGCCTGACTAGCGGGGGGGCCGATGAGCAGTTCTTC. J is TRBJ2-1 and V is TRBV5-1; 14 bases are shared with TRBD2. The CDR3 extends over 15 amino acids. Germline trimming cut 4 bases from V and 8 bases from J; bases unmatched to any gene: 5. Germline CDR1 SGHRS, CDR2 YFSETQ.

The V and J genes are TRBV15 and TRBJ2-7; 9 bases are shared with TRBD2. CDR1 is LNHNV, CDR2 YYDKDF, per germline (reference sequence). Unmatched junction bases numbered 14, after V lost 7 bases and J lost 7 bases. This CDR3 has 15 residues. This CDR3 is CATTPGLAVEPEQYF. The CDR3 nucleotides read TGTGCCACCACCCCGGGACTAGCTGTGGAACCAGAGCAGTACTTC.

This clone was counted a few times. CDR3: CASSSTGVGAGELFF. The DNA of the CDR3 is TGTGCCAGCAGCTCTACAGGGGTGGGAGCCGGGGAGCTGTTTTTT. V usage is TRBV11-1 and J usage is TRBJ2-2; 7 bases are a match to TRBD1. V lost 4 bases to trimming and J lost 6 bases; unmatched junction nucleotides: 8. CDR3 length: 15 residues. Looked up from germline, CDR1 is SGHAT and CDR2 is FQDESV (reference sequence).

CDR3 region: CASSSGVEETQYF. For the CDR3, the DNA is TGTGCCAGCAGCTCGGGTGTGGAAGAGACCCAGTACTTC. The chain carries TRBV9 and TRBJ2-5; no reliable D call. Germline V gene sequence: CDR1 SGDLS, CDR2 YYNGEE. V shed 4 bases and J shed 3 bases, with 10 bases lying between them. CDR3 length: 13 residues.

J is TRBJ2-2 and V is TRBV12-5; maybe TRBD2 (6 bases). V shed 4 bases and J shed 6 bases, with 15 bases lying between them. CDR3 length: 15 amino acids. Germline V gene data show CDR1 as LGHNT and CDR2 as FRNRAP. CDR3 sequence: CASGSAGLQSGELFF. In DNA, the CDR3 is TGTGCTAGTGGTTCGGCGGGACTGCAGTCCGGGGAGCTGTTTTTT.